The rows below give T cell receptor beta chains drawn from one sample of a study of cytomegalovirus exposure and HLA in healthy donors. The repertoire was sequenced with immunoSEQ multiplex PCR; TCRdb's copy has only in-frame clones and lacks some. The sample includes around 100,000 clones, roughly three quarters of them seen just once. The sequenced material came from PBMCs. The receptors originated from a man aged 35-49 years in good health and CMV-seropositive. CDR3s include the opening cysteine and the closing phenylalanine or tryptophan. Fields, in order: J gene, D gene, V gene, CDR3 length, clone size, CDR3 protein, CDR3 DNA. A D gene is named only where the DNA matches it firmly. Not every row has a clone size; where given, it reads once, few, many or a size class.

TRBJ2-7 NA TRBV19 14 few CASSTLTGEVEQYF TGTGCCAGTAGCACCCTAACGGGAGAGGTCGAGCAGTACTTC
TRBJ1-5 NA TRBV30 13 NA CAWTGDSNQPQHF TGTGCCTGGACAGGCGATAGCAATCAGCCCCAGCATTTT
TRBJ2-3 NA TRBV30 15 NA CAWIRTAALTDTQYF TGTGCCTGGATTAGAACCGCGGCCCTCACAGATACGCAGTATTTT
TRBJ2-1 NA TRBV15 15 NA CAASRESPNYNEQFF TGTGCCGCCAGCAGAGAGTCCCCTAACTACAATGAGCAGTTCTTC
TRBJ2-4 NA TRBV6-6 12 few CASSYSSGIQYF TGTGCCAGCAGTTACTCGTCGGGCATTCAGTACTTC
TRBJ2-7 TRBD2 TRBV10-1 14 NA CASSASGRIYEQYF TGCGCCAGCAGTGCAAGCGGGAGGATCTACGAGCAGTACTTC
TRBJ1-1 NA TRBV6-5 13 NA CASSYEGDTEAFF TGTGCCAGCAGTTACGAAGGGGACACTGAAGCTTTCTTT
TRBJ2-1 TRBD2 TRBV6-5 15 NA CASSVRGLVNNEQFF TGTGCCAGCTCTGTACGGGGACTAGTAAACAATGAGCAGTTCTTC
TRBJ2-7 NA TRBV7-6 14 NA CASSQTGTRGEQYF TGTGCCAGCAGCCAGACAGGAACACGCGGGGAGCAGTACTTC
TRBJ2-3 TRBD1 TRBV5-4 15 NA CASSLRGQGADTQYF TGTGCCAGCAGTCTTAGGGGACAGGGGGCAGATACGCAGTATTTT
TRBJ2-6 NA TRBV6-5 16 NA CASSYSGETGANVLTF TGTGCCAGCAGTTACTCGGGAGAGACTGGGGCCAACGTCCTGACTTTC